Below, 17 T cell receptor beta chains from the same sample are listed, as sequenced in a study of T cell responses to AZD1222 COVID-19 vaccine. The repertoire was sequenced with immunoSEQ multiplex PCR; TCRdb's copy has only in-frame clones and lacks some. Of around 160,000 clones detected, 92% appear once; the ten largest clones hold more than 1%. This sample comprised peripheral blood, obtained 28 days after the second AZD1222 dose. The receptors come from an adult who received the AZD1222 COVID-19 vaccine.

The V gene is TRBV30, the J gene TRBJ1-5, with TRBD1 as a possible D gene (5 bases). The CDR3 has 15 residues. Germline lookup yields CDR1 GTSNPN and CDR2 SVGIG (reference sequence). V was shortened by 3 bases and J by 3 bases, with 15 bases between the two germline ends. The CDR3: CAWSRQGGPNQPQHF. CDR3 nucleotide sequence: TGTGCCTGGAGCCGTCAGGGTGGCCCCAATCAGCCCCAGCATTTT. The variable domain in full, with the rest retrieved from reference TRBV30 and TRBJ1-5, is SQTIHQWPATLVQPVGSPLSLECTVEGTSNPNLYWYRQAAGRGLQLLFYSVGIGQISSEVPQNLSASRPQDRQFILSSKKLLLSDSGFYLCAWSRQGGPNQPQHFGDGTRLSIL.

V and J are TRBV7-9 and TRBJ2-7; 13 bases agree with TRBD2. Germline CDR1 SEHNR, CDR2 FQNEAQ (reference sequence). V was pared by 5 bases and J by 0 bases, with 4 bases of the junction left unmatched. This CDR3 comprises 16 residues. The CDR3: CASSRGLAGVSYEQYF. The DNA of the CDR3 is TGTGCCAGCAGCCGTGGACTAGCGGGGGTCTCCTACGAGCAGTACTTC.

The CDR3: CASSPGDAGGLELFF. CDR3 nucleotides: TGCGCCAGCAGTCCGGGTGATGCGGGGGGTTTGGAGCTGTTTTTT. The chain combines TRBV5-1 with TRBJ2-2, with 8 bases that match TRBD2. There are 15 residues in the CDR3. V dropped 5 bases and J dropped 10; count of bases not matched to a gene: 13. Germline CDR1 and CDR2: SGHRS and YFSETQ.

V and J are TRBV3-1 (or the pseudogene TRBV3-2) and TRBJ2-1; 9 bases align to TRBD1. This CDR3 is 14 amino acids long. V was clipped by 5 bases and J by 5 bases; unmatched bases: 4. CDR1 and CDR2 (germline): LGHDT, YNNKEL (reference sequence). CDR3 protein: CASSSDRGDNEQFF. In nucleotides, the CDR3 is TGTGCCAGCAGCTCGGACAGGGGAGACAATGAGCAGTTCTTC.

V usage is TRBV7-2 and J usage is TRBJ2-1, with 9 nucleotides matching TRBD2. Per the germline V gene, CDR1 is SGHTA and CDR2 is FQGNSA. The V segment lost 0 bases and the J segment 2 bases; nucleotides outside the gene matches: 14. This CDR3 comprises 20 residues. DNA of the CDR3: TGTGCCAGCAGCTTAGCGGCAGCGGGGGGCCTCGTTAGTCCCTACAATGAGCAGTTCTTC. The encoded protein is CASSLAAAGGLVSPYNEQFF. Filled out from reference TRBV7-2 and TRBJ2-1, the complete variable domain reads GAGVSQSPSNKVTEKGKDVELRCDPISGHTALYWYRQSLGQGLEFLIYFQGNSAPDKSGLPSDRFSAERTGGSVSTLTIQRTQQEDSAVYLCASSLAAAGGLVSPYNEQFFGPGTRLTVL.

The chain is built from TRBV5-1 and TRBJ2-5; a weak D match, TRBD2 (6 bases). Germline CDR1 reads SGHRS; CDR2 reads YFSETQ. This CDR3 is 13 amino acids long. With 2 bases removed from V and 5 bases from J, the gap between germline ends came to 10 bases. In DNA, the CDR3 is TGCGCCAGCAGCTTAGGACGGGGGGAGACCCAGTACTTC. Its protein product is CASSLGRGETQYF. Drawing the rest from reference TRBV5-1 and TRBJ2-5, the complete variable domain is KAGVTQTPRYLIKTRGQQVTLSCSPISGHRSVSWYQQTPGQGLQFLFEYFSETQRNKGNFPGRFSGRQFSNSRSEMNVSTLELGDSALYLCASSLGRGETQYFGPGTRLLVL.

The chain couples TRBV5-4 to TRBJ1-6; 11 positions agree with TRBD1. This CDR3 is built from 14 residues. Trimming at V came to 4 bases and at J to 9 bases, leaving 3 bases not matched to a gene. CDR1 and CDR2 (germline): SGHNT, YYREEE (reference sequence). CDR3 bases: TGTGCCAGCAGCGCGGGACAGGGGGTTTCACCCCTCCACTTT. Translation: CASSAGQGVSPLHF.

The J gene is TRBJ1-2, the V gene TRBV6-2 or TRBV6-3; D not certain. Trimming shortened V by 2 bases and J by 6 bases, and 10 bases separated the two germline ends. Germline V gene sequence: CDR1 MNHEY, CDR2 SVGEGT. The CDR3 is 13 amino acids. The CDR3, as DNA: TGTGCCAGCAGTTACCAACAGATAGATGGCTACACCTTC. It specifies CASSYQQIDGYTF.

Note on this clone: The identical CDR3 is also encoded by other nucleotide sequences in the sample. The rearrangement uses TRBV18 and TRBJ1-3; D unclear. This CDR3 is 15 amino acids long. The germline V and J ends were trimmed by 0 bases and 2 bases, with 8 bases remaining between them. Germline V gene sequence: CDR1 KGHSH, CDR2 LQKENI. CDR3 DNA: TGTGCCAGCTCACCACCTAGTGGGGCTGGAAACACCATATATTTT. This codes for CASSPPSGAGNTIYF.

The chain employs TRBV7-9 and TRBJ1-3, with unresolved D. The CDR3 loop spans 12 amino acids. Germline CDR1 reads SEHNR; CDR2 reads FQNEAQ (reference sequence). V was trimmed by 5 bases and J by 7 bases, leaving 9 bases between them. This CDR3 is CASSRARNTIYF. CDR3 nucleotide sequence: TGTGCCAGCAGCCGGGCTCGGAACACCATATATTTT.

The J gene is TRBJ1-3, the V gene TRBV6-5; D call uncertain. The V end was cut by 2 bases, the J end by 0 bases, with 8 bases between. Germline V gene lookup returns CDR1 MNHEY and CDR2 SVGAGI. The CDR3 length is 15 residues. The DNA of the CDR3 is TGTGCCAGCAGTTACGTGTGGGGCTCTGGAAACACCATATATTTT. This gives the protein CASSYVWGSGNTIYF.

This chain uses TRBV18 with TRBJ1-2, with no clear D. The CDR3 contains 12 residues. Germline V gene data show CDR1 as KGHSH and CDR2 as LQKENI. The V end was cut by 5 bases, the J end by 4 bases, with 8 bases between. CDR3 in amino acids: CASSEDGYGYTF. DNA for the CDR3: TGTGCCAGCTCAGAAGACGGCTATGGCTACACCTTC.

The chain couples TRBV6-5 to TRBJ2-1; D uncertain. Germline V gives CDR1 MNHEY, CDR2 SVGAGI. V was pared by 5 bases and J by 7 bases, with 18 bases between. This CDR3 comprises 15 residues. The CDR3 loop is CASSPLGNLGNEQFF. CDR3 DNA: TGTGCCAGCAGTCCGTTGGGCAACCTGGGAAATGAGCAGTTCTTC.

The chain links TRBV7-6 to TRBJ2-5, with 10 bases lining up with TRBD2. Germline-derived CDR1 and CDR2 are SGHVS and FNYEAQ. There are 16 residues in the CDR3. The V gene end was trimmed by 5 bases and the J gene end by 2 bases; junction bases not matched to a gene: 8. CDR3 sequence (DNA): TGTGCCAGCAGCCAGGGGCCAGCGGGGGGGCAAGAGACCCAGTACTTC. This encodes CASSQGPAGGQETQYF.

The chain joins TRBV19 to TRBJ1-5; 7 bases are shared with TRBD1. With 6 bases clipped from V and 7 bases from J, the junction kept 6 bases outside the gene matches. Germline lookup yields CDR1 LNHDA and CDR2 SQIVND (reference sequence). CDR3 length equals 13 residues. CDR3 DNA sequence: TGTGCCAGTAGAATGGCAGGGGGACAGCCCCAGCATTTT. Its translation is CASRMAGGQPQHF.

The chain is built from TRBV6-5 and TRBJ2-5, with D perhaps TRBD2 (6 bases). The CDR3 has 13 residues. CDR1 is MNHEY and CDR2 is SVGAGI in the germline V gene. The germline V and J ends were trimmed by 2 bases and 5 bases, with 9 bases remaining between them. The CDR3 reads CASSYRGWETQYF. The CDR3 nucleotides read TGTGCCAGCAGTTACCGGGGGTGGGAGACCCAGTACTTC.

This clone was counted a single time. The chain combines TRBV5-4 with TRBJ2-4, with 14 bases that match TRBD2. With V trimmed by 3 bases and J by 6 bases, 2 bases remained unmatched. The germline V gene encodes CDR1 SGHNT and CDR2 YYREEE (reference sequence). CDR3 length: 15 residues. The CDR3 sequence is CASSSGLAGGNIQYF. The CDR3 coding sequence is TGTGCCAGCAGCTCTGGACTAGCGGGGGGAAACATTCAGTACTTC.